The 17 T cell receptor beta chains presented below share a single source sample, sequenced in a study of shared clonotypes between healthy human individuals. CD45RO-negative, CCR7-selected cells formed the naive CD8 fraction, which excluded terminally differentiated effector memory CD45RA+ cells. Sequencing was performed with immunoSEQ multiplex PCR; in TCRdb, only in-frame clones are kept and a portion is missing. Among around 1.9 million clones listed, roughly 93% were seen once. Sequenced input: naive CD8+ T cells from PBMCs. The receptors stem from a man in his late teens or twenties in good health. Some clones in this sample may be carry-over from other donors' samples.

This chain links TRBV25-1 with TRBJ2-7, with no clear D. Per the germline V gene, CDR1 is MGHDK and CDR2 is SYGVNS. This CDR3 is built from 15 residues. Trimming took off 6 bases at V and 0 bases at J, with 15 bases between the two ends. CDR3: CASRKRTSGSYEQYF. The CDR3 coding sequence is TGTGCCAGCAGAAAACGGACGTCTGGCTCCTACGAGCAGTACTTC.

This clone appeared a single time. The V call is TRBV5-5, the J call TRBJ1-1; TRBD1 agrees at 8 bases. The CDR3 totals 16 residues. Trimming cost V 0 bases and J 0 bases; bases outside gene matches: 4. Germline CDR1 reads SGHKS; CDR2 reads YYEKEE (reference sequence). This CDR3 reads CASSLEADRVNTEAFF. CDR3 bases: TGTGCCAGCAGCTTGGAGGCGGACAGGGTGAACACTGAAGCTTTCTTT.

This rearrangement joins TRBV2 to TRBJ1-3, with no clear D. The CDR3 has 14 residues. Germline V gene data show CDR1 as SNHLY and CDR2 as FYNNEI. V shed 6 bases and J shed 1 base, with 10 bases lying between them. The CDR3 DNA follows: TGTGCCAGCAGGGAACGAGGGTCTGGAAACACCATATATTTT. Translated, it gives CASRERGSGNTIYF.

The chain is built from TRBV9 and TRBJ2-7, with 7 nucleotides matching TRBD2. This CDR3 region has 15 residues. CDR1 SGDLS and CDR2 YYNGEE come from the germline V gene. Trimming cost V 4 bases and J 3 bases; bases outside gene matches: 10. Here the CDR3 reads CASSPPGGSDYEQYF. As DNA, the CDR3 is TGTGCCAGCAGCCCCCCTGGCGGGAGCGACTACGAGCAGTACTTC.

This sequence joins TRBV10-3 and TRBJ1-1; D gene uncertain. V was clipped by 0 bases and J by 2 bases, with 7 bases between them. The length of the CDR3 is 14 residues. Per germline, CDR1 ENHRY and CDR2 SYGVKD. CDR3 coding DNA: TGTGCCATCAGTGAGTCGTATAGTAACACTGAAGCTTTCTTT. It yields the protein CAISESYSNTEAFF.

CDR3 sequence (DNA): TGCAGCGCACTCGGATCACTAGCGGGAGGCGAGCAGTTCTTC. It translates to CSALGSLAGGEQFF. The chain joins TRBV29-1 to TRBJ2-1; TRBD2 matches 12 bases. Per germline, CDR1 SQVTM and CDR2 ANQGSEA. J lost 10 bases, V lost 7 bases, and 11 bases had no gene match. The CDR3 is 14 residues long.

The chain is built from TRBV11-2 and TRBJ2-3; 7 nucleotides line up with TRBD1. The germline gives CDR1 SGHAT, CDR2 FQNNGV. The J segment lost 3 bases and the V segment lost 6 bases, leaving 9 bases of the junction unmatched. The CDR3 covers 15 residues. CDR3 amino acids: CASRETGDRTDTQYF. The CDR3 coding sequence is TGTGCCAGCAGGGAAACAGGGGATAGGACAGATACGCAGTATTTT. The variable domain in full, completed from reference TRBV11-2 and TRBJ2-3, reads EAGVAQSPRYKIIEKRQSVAFWCNPISGHATLYWYQQILGQGPKLLIQFQNNGVVDDSQLPKDRFSAERLKGVDSTLKIQPAKLEDSAVYLCASRETGDRTDTQYFGPGTRLTVL.

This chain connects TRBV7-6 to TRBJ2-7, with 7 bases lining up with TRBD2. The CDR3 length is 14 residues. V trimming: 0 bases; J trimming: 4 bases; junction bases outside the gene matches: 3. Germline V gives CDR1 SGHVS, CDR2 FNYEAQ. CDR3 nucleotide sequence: TGTGCCAGCAGCTTAGCTCTAGCGGCGTACGAGCAGTACTTC. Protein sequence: CASSLALAAYEQYF. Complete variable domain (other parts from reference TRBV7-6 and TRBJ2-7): GAGVSQSPRYKVTKRGQDVALRCDPISGHVSLYWYRQALGQGPEFLTYFNYEAQQDKSGLPNDRFSAERPEGSISTLTIQRTEQRDSAMYRCASSLALAAYEQYFGPGTRLTVT.

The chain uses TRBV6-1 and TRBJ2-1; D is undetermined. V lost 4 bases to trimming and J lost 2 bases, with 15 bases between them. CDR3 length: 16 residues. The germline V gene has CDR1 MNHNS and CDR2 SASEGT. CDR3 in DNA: TGTGCCAGCAGTGTTTCCCAGGCGTGGGCCTACAATGAGCAGTTCTTC. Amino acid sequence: CASSVSQAWAYNEQFF.

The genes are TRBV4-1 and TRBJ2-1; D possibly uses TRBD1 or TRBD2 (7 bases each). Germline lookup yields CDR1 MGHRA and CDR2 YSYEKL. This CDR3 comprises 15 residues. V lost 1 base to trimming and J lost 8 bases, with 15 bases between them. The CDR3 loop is CASSQGQGGWDEQFF. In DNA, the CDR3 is TGCGCCAGCAGCCAAGGACAGGGAGGGTGGGATGAGCAGTTCTTC.

CDR3 region: CASSLVPGRATEAFF. The CDR3 nucleotides are TGTGCCAGCAGCTTAGTCCCAGGGCGGGCCACTGAAGCTTTCTTT. This rearrangement joins TRBV7-8 to TRBJ1-1; D is perhaps TRBD1 (5 bases). Between the trimmed V and J ends, which lost 1 base and 4 bases, there was a span of 13 bases. The CDR3 consists of 15 residues. Germline CDR1 reads SGHVS; CDR2 reads FQNEAQ.

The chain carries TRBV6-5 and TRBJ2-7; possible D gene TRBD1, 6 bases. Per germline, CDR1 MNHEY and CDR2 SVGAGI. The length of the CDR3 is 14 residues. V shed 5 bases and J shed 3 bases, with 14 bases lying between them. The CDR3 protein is CASSTTGTHYEQYF. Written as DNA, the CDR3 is TGTGCCAGCAGTACGACAGGAACTCACTACGAGCAGTACTTC.

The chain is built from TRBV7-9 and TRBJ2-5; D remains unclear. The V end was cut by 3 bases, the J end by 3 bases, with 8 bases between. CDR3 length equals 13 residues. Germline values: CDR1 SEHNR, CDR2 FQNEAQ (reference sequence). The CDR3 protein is CASSFYQEETQYF. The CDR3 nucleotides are TGTGCCAGCAGCTTCTATCAGGAAGAGACCCAGTACTTC.

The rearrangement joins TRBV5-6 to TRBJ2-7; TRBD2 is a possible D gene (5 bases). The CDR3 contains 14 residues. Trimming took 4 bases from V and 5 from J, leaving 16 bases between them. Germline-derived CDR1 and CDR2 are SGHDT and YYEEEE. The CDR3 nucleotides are TGTGCCAGCAGCCCGGGGTGGGGATCCAACGAGCAGTACTTC. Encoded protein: CASSPGWGSNEQYF.

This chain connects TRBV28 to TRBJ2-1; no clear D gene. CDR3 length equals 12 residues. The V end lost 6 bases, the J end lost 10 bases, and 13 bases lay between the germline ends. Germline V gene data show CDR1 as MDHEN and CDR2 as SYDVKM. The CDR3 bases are TGTGCCAGCAGCCCTGTCGGTTTAGAGCAGTTCTTC. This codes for CASSPVGLEQFF.

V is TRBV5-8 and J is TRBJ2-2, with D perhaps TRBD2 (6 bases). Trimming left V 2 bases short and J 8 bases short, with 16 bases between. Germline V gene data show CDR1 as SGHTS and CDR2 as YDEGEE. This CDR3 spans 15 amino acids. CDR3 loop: CASSFAGLLGGELFF. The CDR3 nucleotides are TGTGCCAGCAGCTTCGCGGGACTGCTGGGTGGGGAGCTGTTTTTT.

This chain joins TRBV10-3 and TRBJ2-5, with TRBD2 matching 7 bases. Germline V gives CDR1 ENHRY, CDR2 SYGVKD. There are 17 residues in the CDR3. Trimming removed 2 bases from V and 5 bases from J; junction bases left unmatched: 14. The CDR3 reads CAISEREMGGLDETQYF. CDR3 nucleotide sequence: TGTGCCATCAGTGAGCGCGAGATGGGAGGGCTAGATGAGACCCAGTACTTC.